These 28 T cell receptor beta chains were sequenced from one sample in a study of beta chain features in type 1 diabetes. Sequencing targeted expressed TCRB transcripts, as all isolated RNA had been reverse transcribed. Clones were read by immunoSEQ multiplex PCR, and TCRdb kept only the in-frame ones, dropping some. The profile shows roughly 500,000 clones, 30% of them singletons. The sample consisted of naive CD4+ T cells from blood. The receptor set was obtained from a man aged 18 to 30 in good health.

The J gene is TRBJ1-1, the V gene TRBV29-1; D perhaps matches TRBD1 (6 bases). CDR1 is SQVTM, CDR2 ANQGSEA, per germline. This CDR3 comprises 14 residues. Trimming removed 6 bases from V and 4 bases from J, with 18 bases in between. The CDR3 DNA sequence: TGCAGCGTAGGACAGAGGCACTCTAGCACTGAAGCTTTCTTT. Its protein is CSVGQRHSSTEAFF.

The chain combines TRBV29-1 with TRBJ2-1; D gene unclear. Germline-derived CDR1 and CDR2 are SQVTM and ANQGSEA. V lost 1 base and J 8 bases, leaving 9 bases between the germline ends. CDR3 length: 12 residues. The CDR3 nucleotides are TGCAGCGTTGAAGCCCCTTGGGATGAGCAGTTCTTC. As protein: CSVEAPWDEQFF.

The chain joins TRBV30 to TRBJ1-4, with 7 bases aligning to TRBD1. CDR1 and CDR2 (germline): GTSNPN, SVGIG (reference sequence). V shed 2 bases, J shed 0 bases, and the junction held 3 bases outside the gene matches. The CDR3 is 15 amino acids. CDR3 amino acids: CAWSPGGPTNEKLFF. The DNA for the CDR3 is TGTGCCTGGAGTCCAGGGGGACCAACTAATGAAAAACTGTTTTTT.

This clone occurred a few times. CDR3 DNA sequence: TGCGCCAGCAGCCAAAGCCACTTTTCCGGGAGAATCTACGAGCAGTACTTC. Its translation is CASSQSHFSGRIYEQYF. The rearrangement uses TRBV4-1 and TRBJ2-7; D perhaps matches TRBD2 (6 bases). CDR3 length equals 17 residues. V lost 2 bases and J 3 bases, leaving 20 bases between the germline ends. CDR1 is MGHRA and CDR2 is YSYEKL in the germline V gene.

The chain recombines TRBV28 with TRBJ2-7, with D possibly matching TRBD1 (6 bases). The CDR3 length is 14 residues. CDR1 MDHEN and CDR2 SYDVKM come from the germline V gene. Trimming cost V 7 bases and J 5 bases, with 18 bases left between them. CDR3 region: CASMVVQGGHEQYF. CDR3 bases: TGTGCCAGCATGGTAGTACAGGGCGGCCACGAGCAGTACTTC.

This chain links TRBV30 with TRBJ2-6; D is perhaps TRBD1 (6 bases). The CDR3 consists of 17 residues. The V end lost 5 bases, the J end lost 2 bases, and 19 bases lay between the germline ends. Germline CDR1 reads GTSNPN; CDR2 reads SVGIG (reference sequence). CDR3 DNA sequence: TGTGCCTGGGATGAAACGAATTACAGGGCTGGGGCCAACGTCCTGACTTTC. This encodes CAWDETNYRAGANVLTF.

The chain carries TRBV7-9 and TRBJ2-5; no reliable D call. The V gene's germline CDR1 is SEHNR and CDR2 FQNEAQ (reference sequence). This CDR3 has 16 residues. V dropped 4 bases and J dropped 2 bases, with 17 bases sitting between them. This CDR3 reads CASSSLRLAIQETQYF. In DNA form, the CDR3 reads TGTGCCAGCAGCTCCCTCCGACTCGCCATACAAGAGACCCAGTACTTC.

The CDR3 sequence is CAWSADRGLFQPQHF. The CDR3 coding sequence is TGTGCCTGGAGTGCGGACAGGGGGCTTTTTCAGCCCCAGCATTTT. The V call is TRBV30, the J call TRBJ1-5, with TRBD1 matching 11 bases. This CDR3 region has 15 residues. Germline CDR1 is GTSNPN and CDR2 is SVGIG (reference sequence). The trim removed 1 base at V and 6 bases at J, leaving 5 bases unmatched.

The gene calls are TRBV30 and TRBJ1-1; TRBD1 matches at 8 bases. This CDR3 is built from 16 residues. V lost 2 bases to trimming and J lost 1 base; unmatched junction nucleotides: 9. Germline V gene sequence: CDR1 GTSNPN, CDR2 SVGIG (reference sequence). CDR3 in DNA: TGTGCCTGGAGTATGACCCCTGGACAGGGGAACACTGAAGCTTTCTTT. Translation: CAWSMTPGQGNTEAFF. The full variable domain, its missing parts supplied by reference TRBV30 and TRBJ1-1, is SQTIHQWPATLVQPVGSPLSLECTVEGTSNPNLYWYRQAAGRGLQLLFYSVGIGQISSEVPQNLSASRPQDRQFILSSKKLLLSDSGFYLCAWSMTPGQGNTEAFFGQGTRLTVV.

This clone appeared a few times. This sequence joins TRBV7-3 and TRBJ2-1; a weak D match, TRBD2 (6 bases). This CDR3 is 13 amino acids long. V lost 4 bases and J 6 bases, leaving 10 bases between the germline ends. CDR1 SGHTA and CDR2 FQGTGA come from the germline V gene. CDR3 residues: CASSSGLLNEQFF. Written as DNA, the CDR3 is TGTGCCAGCAGCTCGGGACTTCTCAATGAGCAGTTCTTC.

This clone was counted only a few times. This chain connects TRBV25-1 to TRBJ1-2; TRBD1 matches at 10 bases. The CDR3 is made up of 14 amino acids. V trimming: 6 bases; J trimming: 4 bases; junction bases outside the gene matches: 5. The germline CDR1 and CDR2 sequences are MGHDK and SYGVNS. CDR3: CASSDDRGPYGYTF. For the CDR3, the DNA is TGTGCCAGCAGCGATGACAGGGGGCCCTATGGCTACACCTTC.

This clone occurred a few times. The chain recombines TRBV7-9 with TRBJ2-7, with 13 bases that match TRBD2. Germline CDR1 reads SEHNR; CDR2 reads FQNEAQ (reference sequence). The V and J ends lost 5 bases and 6 bases, in that order; junction bases with no gene match: 4. The CDR3 has 14 residues. The CDR3 DNA is TGTGCCAGCAGCACCTGGACTAGCGGGAGCGAGCAGTACTTC. This codes for CASSTWTSGSEQYF.

The rearrangement joins TRBV5-4 to TRBJ1-1; maybe TRBD1 (6 bases). V dropped 4 bases and J dropped 4 bases, with 11 bases sitting between them. This CDR3 comprises 13 residues. Germline assignment: CDR1 SGHNT and CDR2 YYREEE (reference sequence). The CDR3 sequence: CASSITRGTEAFF. Here the CDR3 DNA reads TGTGCCAGCAGCATAACCAGGGGCACTGAAGCTTTCTTT. The variable domain in full, with the rest retrieved from reference TRBV5-4 and TRBJ1-1, is ETGVTQSPTHLIKTRGQQVTLRCSSQSGHNTVSWYQQALGQGPQFIFQYYREEENGRGNFPPRFSGLQFPNYSSELNVNALELDDSALYLCASSITRGTEAFFGQGTRLTVV.

This rearrangement joins TRBV27 to TRBJ2-1; 10 bases map to TRBD1. Per the germline V gene, CDR1 is MNHEY and CDR2 is SMNVEV (reference sequence). The V gene end was trimmed by 3 bases and the J gene end by 7 bases; junction bases not matched to a gene: 3. This CDR3 is built from 14 residues. CDR3 residues: CASSFRTGGNEQFF. The DNA for the CDR3 is TGTGCCAGCAGTTTCAGGACAGGGGGGAATGAGCAGTTCTTC.

Only one count was recorded for this clone. The rearrangement joins TRBV4-1 to TRBJ1-2; 7 bases map to TRBD1. The CDR3 extends over 13 amino acids. J lost 6 bases, V lost 5 bases, and 6 bases had no gene match. Germline assignment: CDR1 MGHRA and CDR2 YSYEKL. The CDR3 spells CASSGQDFHGYTF. The CDR3 DNA reads TGCGCCAGCAGCGGACAGGACTTCCATGGCTACACCTTC.

The chain has TRBV4-3 and TRBJ2-3; D not certain. The CDR3 extends over 15 amino acids. CDR1 and CDR2 from the germline V gene are LGHNA and YSLEER. V was clipped by 1 base and J by 1 base, with 9 bases between them. CDR3 DNA sequence: TGCGCCAGCAGCCAAGTTAACAGCGGCACAGATACGCAGTATTTT. Residues: CASSQVNSGTDTQYF.

There are a few counts of this clone. The chain combines TRBV5-1 with TRBJ2-3; TRBD2 aligns across 8 bases. The CDR3 covers 14 residues. Trimming cost V 4 bases and J 3 bases; bases outside gene matches: 4. CDR1 is SGHRS, CDR2 YFSETQ, per germline. CDR3 in amino acids: CASSKRESTDTQYF. CDR3 nucleotide sequence: TGCGCCAGCAGCAAGCGGGAGAGTACAGATACGCAGTATTTT.

The rearrangement joins TRBV2 to TRBJ2-5, with 7 bases aligning to TRBD2. Unmatched junction bases numbered 15, after V lost 7 bases and J lost 4 bases. CDR1 is SNHLY, CDR2 FYNNEI, per germline. CDR3 size: 16 residues. CDR3 amino acids: CASTPLGGRGGETQYF. Written as DNA, the CDR3 is TGTGCCAGCACCCCCCTCGGGGGGAGAGGAGGAGAGACCCAGTACTTC.

V and J are TRBV7-2 and TRBJ2-7; 14 bases line up with TRBD2. The ends lost 5 bases at V and 6 bases at J; junction bases unmatched: 15. The CDR3 totals 18 residues. The germline V gene encodes CDR1 SGHTA and CDR2 FQGNSA. Here the CDR3 reads CASSQGTSGRVLVREQYF. Written as DNA, the CDR3 is TGTGCCAGCAGCCAAGGGACTAGCGGGAGAGTTCTCGTTCGCGAGCAGTACTTC.

This clone was counted a few times. This chain links TRBV30 with TRBJ1-1; D is uncertain. Germline lookup yields CDR1 GTSNPN and CDR2 SVGIG (reference sequence). The CDR3 consists of 12 residues. V shed 3 bases and J shed 1 base, with 6 bases lying between them. The CDR3 reads CAWRSRNTEAFF. In nucleotides, the CDR3 is TGTGCCTGGAGATCAAGGAACACTGAAGCTTTCTTT.

This chain connects TRBV9 to TRBJ1-2; no definite D call. Germline V gene sequence: CDR1 SGDLS, CDR2 YYNGEE. Trimming left V 0 bases short and J 3 bases short, with 9 bases between. The CDR3 has 14 amino acids. The CDR3 loop reads CASSVEAEYYGYTF. CDR3 DNA sequence: TGTGCCAGCAGCGTAGAGGCGGAATACTATGGCTACACCTTC.

A few counts support this clone. The V call is TRBV29-1, the J call TRBJ2-3; 8 bases agree with TRBD1. The V gene end was trimmed by 6 bases and the J gene end by 4 bases; junction bases not matched to a gene: 0. The CDR3 runs 11 residues. Germline-derived CDR1 and CDR2 are SQVTM and ANQGSEA. CDR3 loop: CSVGQADTQYF. The DNA of the CDR3 is TGCAGCGTGGGACAGGCAGATACGCAGTATTTT.

This chain joins TRBV7-9 and TRBJ2-3; 7 nucleotides align to TRBD1. CDR1 and CDR2 (germline): SEHNR, FQNEAQ (reference sequence). The V gene end was trimmed by 5 bases and the J gene end by 2 bases; junction bases not matched to a gene: 7. The CDR3 sequence is 15 residues long. The CDR3 DNA sequence: TGTGCCAGCAGCCGCGGACAGGCGGTCACAGATACGCAGTATTTT. Translated, it gives CASSRGQAVTDTQYF.

The V gene is TRBV30, the J gene TRBJ1-1, with 9 bases that match TRBD1. CDR3 length: 14 amino acids. Germline V gene data show CDR1 as GTSNPN and CDR2 as SVGIG (reference sequence). Trimming took 3 bases from V and 6 from J; bases not matched to a gene: 8. CDR3 amino acids: CAWRKGQGGPEAFF. In DNA form, the CDR3 reads TGTGCCTGGAGAAAGGGACAGGGAGGTCCTGAAGCTTTCTTT.

V gene TRBV25-1 combines with J gene TRBJ2-5, with 7 bases identical to TRBD1. Germline trimming cut 3 bases from V and 4 bases from J; bases unmatched to any gene: 5. The CDR3 extends over 14 amino acids. CDR1 is MGHDK, CDR2 SYGVNS, per germline. CDR3 nucleotide sequence: TGTGCCAGCAGTGAGATTGGGGACAGAGAGACCCAGTACTTC. Translated: CASSEIGDRETQYF.

In this sample, this clone turned up a few times. The CDR3 here is CAWNQRDYEQYF. CDR3 DNA: TGTGCCTGGAACCAGCGGGATTACGAGCAGTACTTC. V usage is TRBV30 and J usage is TRBJ2-7, with TRBD2 identical over 7 bases. V was clipped by 4 bases and J by 4 bases; unmatched bases: 4. The CDR3 has 12 residues. Germline V lookup: CDR1 GTSNPN, CDR2 SVGIG (reference sequence).

This chain connects TRBV7-9 to TRBJ2-7; 7 bases are a match to TRBD2. This CDR3 comprises 14 residues. V trimming: 4 bases; J trimming: 0 bases; junction bases outside the gene matches: 3. CDR1 is SEHNR and CDR2 is FQNEAQ in the germline V gene (reference sequence). The CDR3 sequence: CASSSGGSSYEQYF. DNA of the CDR3: TGTGCCAGCAGCTCCGGCGGGAGCTCCTACGAGCAGTACTTC.

This clone was counted a few times. The V and J genes are TRBV5-6 and TRBJ2-3; D might be TRBD1 (6 bases). Germline CDR1 reads SGHDT; CDR2 reads YYEEEE. Trimming shortened V by 2 bases and J by 4 bases, and 8 bases separated the two germline ends. The CDR3 runs to 13 residues. The chain's CDR3 is CASSLGGPDTQYF. For the CDR3, the DNA is TGTGCCAGCAGCTTAGGGGGACCAGATACGCAGTATTTT.